The 4 T cell receptor beta chains in this list originate from one sample, sequenced in a study of shared clonotypes between healthy human individuals. Here immunoSEQ multiplex PCR was the method, and the copy in TCRdb shows in-frame clones only, minus some. The table shows about 2.3 million clones, with approximately 95% occurring only once. The specimen was naive CD4+ T cells from PBMCs. Subset indicated: CD45RA+ positively selected. The receptors here all came from a man between 18 and 35 years old in good health. Some clones in this sample may be carry-over from other donors' samples.

V usage is TRBV9 and J usage is TRBJ2-1, with TRBD2 matching 8 bases. This CDR3 is 15 amino acids long. V shed 3 bases and J 3 bases; nucleotides not matched to a gene: 5. Germline V gene lookup returns CDR1 SGDLS and CDR2 YYNGEE. In nucleotides, the CDR3 is TGTGCCAGCAGCGCGCTAGCGGGTCTCTACAATGAGCAGTTCTTC. Translation gives CASSALAGLYNEQFF.

This chain uses TRBV5-1 with TRBJ2-1; maybe TRBD1 (7 bases). The CDR3 spans 14 residues. V was shortened by 4 bases and J by 7 bases, with 15 bases between the two germline ends. From germline, CDR1 is SGHRS and CDR2 YFSETQ. The CDR3 reads CASSRSRGENEQFF. In nucleotides, the CDR3 is TGCGCCAGCAGCCGGTCCAGGGGGGAGAATGAGCAGTTCTTC.

V usage is TRBV28 and J usage is TRBJ1-5; TRBD1 matches 7 bases. J was trimmed by 2 bases and V by 4 bases; bases with no gene match: 11. The V gene's germline CDR1 is MDHEN and CDR2 SYDVKM. CDR3 length: 17 residues. The CDR3 coding sequence is TGTGCCAGCAGTTGGGGACAGACGGCTCTGGGCAATCAGCCCCAGCATTTT. The encoded protein is CASSWGQTALGNQPQHF.

This chain links TRBV2 with TRBJ1-2; no definite D call. The V and J ends lost 1 base and 0 bases respectively, with 6 bases between them. Looked up from germline, CDR1 is SNHLY and CDR2 is FYNNEI. The CDR3 is 14 amino acids. This CDR3 is CASSEDRSNYGYTF. CDR3 nucleotides: TGTGCCAGCAGTGAAGACAGATCTAACTATGGCTACACCTTC.